This T cell receptor beta chain was found in a study of vaccination effects on CD4 cells after COVID-19. Libraries were prepared by immunoSEQ multiplex PCR; TCRdb keeps only in-frame clonotypes and omits some of them. The table includes 60,000 to 75,000 clones, around 72% detected once. The CDR3 loop spans 14 amino acids. V was cut by 3 bases and J by 6 bases, with 13 bases left in between. CDR1 is LGHDT, CDR2 YNNKEL, per germline (reference sequence). Concerning this clone itself: Its target is unknown.

Sequencing in the ViraFEST assay came after antigen-specific CD4+ T cells had been expanded with viral peptide pools, which were used to stimulate PBMC. The culture ran for around 10 days before CD4+ T cells were isolated. Infection with SARS-CoV-2 occurred in the person between March and December 2020, and PCR confirmed it. The chain couples TRBV3-1 (or the pseudogene TRBV3-2) to TRBJ2-3, with D possibly matching TRBD2 (7 bases). This material consisted of CD4+ T cells from PBMCs cultured with HIV peptides, taken before COVID-19 vaccination. The subset denotes: HIV-1 Nef peptide pool negative control/reference culture. The sequence came from a human donor who had a prior SARS-CoV-2 infection. In nucleotides, the CDR3 is TGTGCCAGCAGCCACAATGGCGGGGGCGATACGCAGTATTTT. It encodes CASSHNGGGDTQYF.